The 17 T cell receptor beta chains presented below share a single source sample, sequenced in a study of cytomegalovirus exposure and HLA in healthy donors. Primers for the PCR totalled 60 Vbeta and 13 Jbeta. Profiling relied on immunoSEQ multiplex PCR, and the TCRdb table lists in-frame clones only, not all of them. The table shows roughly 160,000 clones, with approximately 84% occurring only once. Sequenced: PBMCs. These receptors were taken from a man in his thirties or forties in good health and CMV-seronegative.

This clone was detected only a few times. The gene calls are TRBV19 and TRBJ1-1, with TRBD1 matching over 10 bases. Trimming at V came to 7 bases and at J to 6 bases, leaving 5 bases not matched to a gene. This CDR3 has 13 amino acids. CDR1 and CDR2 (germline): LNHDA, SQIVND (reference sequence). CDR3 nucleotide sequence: TGTGCCAGTAAAAGACAGGGGGCGGCTGAAGCTTTCTTT. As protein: CASKRQGAAEAFF.

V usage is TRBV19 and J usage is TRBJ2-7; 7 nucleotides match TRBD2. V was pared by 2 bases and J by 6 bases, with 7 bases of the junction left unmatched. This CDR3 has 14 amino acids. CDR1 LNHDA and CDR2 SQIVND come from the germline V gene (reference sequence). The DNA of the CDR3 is TGTGCCAGTAGTATACTAGCGGCAGAGGGCGAGCAGTACTTC. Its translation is CASSILAAEGEQYF. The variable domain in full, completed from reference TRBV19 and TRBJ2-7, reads DGGITQSPKYLFRKEGQNVTLSCEQNLNHDAMYWYRQDPGQGLRLIYYSQIVNDFQKGDIAEGYSVSREKKESFPLTVTSAQKNPTAFYLCASSILAAEGEQYFGPGTRLTVT.

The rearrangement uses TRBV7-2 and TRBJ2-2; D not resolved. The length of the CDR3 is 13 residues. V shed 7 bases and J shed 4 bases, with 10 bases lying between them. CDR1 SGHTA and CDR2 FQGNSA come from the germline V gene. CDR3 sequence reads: CASTKDITGELFF. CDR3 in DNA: TGTGCCAGCACCAAAGACATCACCGGGGAGCTGTTTTTT.

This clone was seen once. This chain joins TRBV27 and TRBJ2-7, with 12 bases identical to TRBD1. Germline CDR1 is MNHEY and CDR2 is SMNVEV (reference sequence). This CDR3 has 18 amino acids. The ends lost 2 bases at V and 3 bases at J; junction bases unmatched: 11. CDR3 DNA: TGTGCCAGCAGTTTAGTCCCCCGGGACAGGGGGCGCCACTACGAGCAGTACTTC. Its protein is CASSLVPRDRGRHYEQYF.

CDR3 nucleotide sequence: TGCGCCAGCAGCTGGGGGGGACGGTCGAACACTGAAGCTTTCTTT. This codes for CASSWGGRSNTEAFF. The chain has TRBV5-1 and TRBJ1-1; D might be TRBD1 (5 bases). CDR3 length equals 15 residues. Between the trimmed V and J ends, which lost 3 bases and 1 base, there was a span of 13 bases. Germline loops: CDR1 SGHRS, CDR2 YFSETQ.

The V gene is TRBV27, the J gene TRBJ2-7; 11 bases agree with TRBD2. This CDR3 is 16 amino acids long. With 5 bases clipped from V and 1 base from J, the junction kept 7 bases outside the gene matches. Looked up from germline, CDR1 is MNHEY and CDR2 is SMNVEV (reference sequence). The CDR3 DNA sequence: TGTGCCAGCAGTCCGACCACTAGCGGGAGATCCTACGAGCAGTACTTC. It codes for CASSPTTSGRSYEQYF.

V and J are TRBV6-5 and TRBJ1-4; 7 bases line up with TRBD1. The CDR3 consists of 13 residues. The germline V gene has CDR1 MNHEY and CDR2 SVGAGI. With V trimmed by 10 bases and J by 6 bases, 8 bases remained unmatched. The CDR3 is CANHDRVDEKLFF. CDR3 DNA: TGTGCCAACCATGACAGGGTAGATGAAAAACTGTTTTTT.

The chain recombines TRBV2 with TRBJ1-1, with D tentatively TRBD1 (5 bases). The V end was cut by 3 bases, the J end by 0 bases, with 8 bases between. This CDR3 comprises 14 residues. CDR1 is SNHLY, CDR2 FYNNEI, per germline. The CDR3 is CASSEGLMNTEAFF. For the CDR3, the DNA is TGTGCCAGCAGTGAGGGGCTTATGAACACTGAAGCTTTCTTT.

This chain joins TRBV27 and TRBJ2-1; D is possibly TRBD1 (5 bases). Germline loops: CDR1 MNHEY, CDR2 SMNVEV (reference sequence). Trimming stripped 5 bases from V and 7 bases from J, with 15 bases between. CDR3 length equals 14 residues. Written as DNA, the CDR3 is TGTGCCAGCAGTATTGGGCTTAGGGGTAATGAGCAGTTCTTC. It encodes CASSIGLRGNEQFF.

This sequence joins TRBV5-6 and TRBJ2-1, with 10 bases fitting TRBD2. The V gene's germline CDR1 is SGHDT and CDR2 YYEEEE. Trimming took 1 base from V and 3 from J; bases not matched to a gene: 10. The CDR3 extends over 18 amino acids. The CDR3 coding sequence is TGTGCCAGCAGCTTGTTTACTAGCGGGATCGGAAACTACAATGAGCAGTTCTTC. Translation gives CASSLFTSGIGNYNEQFF.

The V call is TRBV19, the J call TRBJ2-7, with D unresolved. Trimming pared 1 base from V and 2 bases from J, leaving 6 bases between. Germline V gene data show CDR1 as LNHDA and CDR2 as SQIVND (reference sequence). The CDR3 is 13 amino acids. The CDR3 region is CASSIGLAYEQYF. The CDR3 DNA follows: TGTGCCAGTAGTATAGGCCTAGCCTACGAGCAGTACTTC.

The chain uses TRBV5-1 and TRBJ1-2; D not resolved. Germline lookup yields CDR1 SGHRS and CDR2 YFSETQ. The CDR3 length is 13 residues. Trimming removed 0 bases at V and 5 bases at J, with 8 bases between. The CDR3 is CASSLESGYGYTF. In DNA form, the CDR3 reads TGCGCCAGCAGCTTGGAGTCAGGTTATGGCTACACCTTC.

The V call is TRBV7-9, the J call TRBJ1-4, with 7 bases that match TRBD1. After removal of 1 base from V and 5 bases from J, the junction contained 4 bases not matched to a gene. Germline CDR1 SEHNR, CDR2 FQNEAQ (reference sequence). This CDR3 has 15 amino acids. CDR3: CASSLGGTVNEKLFF. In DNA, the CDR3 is TGTGCCAGCAGCTTAGGCGGGACAGTGAATGAAAAACTGTTTTTT.

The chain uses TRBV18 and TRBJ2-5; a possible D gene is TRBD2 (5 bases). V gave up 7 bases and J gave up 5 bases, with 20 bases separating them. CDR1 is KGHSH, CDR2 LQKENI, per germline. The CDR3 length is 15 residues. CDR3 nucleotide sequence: TGTGCCAGCTTAAACCGGGATCCCACCGCGGAGACCCAGTACTTC. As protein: CASLNRDPTAETQYF.

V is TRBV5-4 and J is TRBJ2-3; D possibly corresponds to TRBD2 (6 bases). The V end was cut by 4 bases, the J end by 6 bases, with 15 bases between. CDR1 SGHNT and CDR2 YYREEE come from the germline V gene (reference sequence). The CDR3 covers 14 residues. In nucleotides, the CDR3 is TGTGCCAGCAGCCCGGGACTTTCCGTGGATACGCAGTATTTT. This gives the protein CASSPGLSVDTQYF.

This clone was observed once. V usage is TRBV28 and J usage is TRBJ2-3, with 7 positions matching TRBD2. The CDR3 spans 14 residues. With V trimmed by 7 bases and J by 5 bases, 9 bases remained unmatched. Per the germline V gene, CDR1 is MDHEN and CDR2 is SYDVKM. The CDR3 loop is CASTLLGGKDTQYF. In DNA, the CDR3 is TGTGCCAGCACCCTCCTGGGGGGGAAAGATACGCAGTATTTT.

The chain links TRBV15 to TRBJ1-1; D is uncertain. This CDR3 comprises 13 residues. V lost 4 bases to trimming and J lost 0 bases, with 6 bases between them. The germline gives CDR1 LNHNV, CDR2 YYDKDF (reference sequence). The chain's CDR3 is CATSITLNTEAFF. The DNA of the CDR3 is TGTGCCACCAGCATTACACTGAACACTGAAGCTTTCTTT.